These 12 T cell receptor beta chains share one sample of origin, sequenced in a study of T cell repertoires in cytomegalovirus infection. TCRdb re-called the reads through MiXCR, storing one row per CDR3 protein. The sample records 400,000 to 550,000 distinct CDR3 sequences, around 10% being singletons. Material: PBMCs. The receptor source for this set is a human donor in good health (CMV status not recorded). Some clones in this sample may be carry-over from other donors' samples.

This clonotype has ten or more counts. The chain joins TRBV5-4 to TRBJ1-5, with D hard to call. Germline CDR1 reads SGHNT; CDR2 reads YYREEE (reference sequence). V dropped 0 bases and J dropped 0 bases, with 7 bases sitting between them. The CDR3 has 15 residues. DNA of the CDR3: TGTGCCAGCAGCTTGGGGGGAGATAGCAATCAGCCCCAGCATTTT. The encoded protein is CASSLGGDSNQPQHF.

This clonotype was observed a handful of times. V usage is TRBV18 and J usage is TRBJ2-7, with D hard to call. The CDR3 length is 13 residues. Between the trimmed V and J ends, which lost 2 bases and 5 bases, there was a span of 10 bases. Germline assignment: CDR1 KGHSH and CDR2 LQKENI. Written as DNA, the CDR3 is TGTGCCAGCTCACCATCCGATTGGGACGAGCAGTACTTC. Protein: CASSPSDWDEQYF.

This clonotype has ten or more counts. V usage is TRBV15 and J usage is TRBJ2-5, with TRBD1 matching 9 bases. Germline V gene sequence: CDR1 LNHNV, CDR2 YYDKDF (reference sequence). Trimming took 4 bases from V and 5 from J; bases not matched to a gene: 8. This CDR3 region has 15 residues. CDR3: CATSKQGAKSETQYF. The CDR3, as DNA: TGTGCCACCAGCAAACAGGGGGCGAAGAGTGAGACCCAGTACTTC.

This clonotype has ten or more counts. The rearrangement joins TRBV6-5 to TRBJ2-3; TRBD2 is a possible D gene (5 bases). The CDR3 extends over 16 amino acids. Trimming cost V 2 bases and J 2 bases, with 14 bases left between them. Germline V gene lookup returns CDR1 MNHEY and CDR2 SVGAGI. CDR3 in amino acids: CASSYDTSRDTDTQYF. DNA for the CDR3: TGTGCCAGCAGTTACGATACGTCGAGGGACACAGATACGCAGTATTTT.

The rearrangement links TRBV29-1 to TRBJ1-2; a weak D match, TRBD1 (6 bases). Deletions cut 1 base from V and 5 bases from J, with 11 bases between. Germline CDR1 SQVTM, CDR2 ANQGSEA. This CDR3 has 13 residues. This chain's CDR3 is CSVEGTDLYGYTF. CDR3 DNA sequence: TGCAGCGTTGAAGGGACAGACCTTTATGGCTACACCTTC.

This clonotype was detected ten times or more. The chain is built from TRBV5-1 and TRBJ1-1, with TRBD1 as a possible D gene (6 bases). The CDR3 extends over 13 amino acids. Germline values: CDR1 SGHRS, CDR2 YFSETQ. V was cut by 6 bases and J by 4 bases, with 13 bases left in between. CDR3 sequence reads: CASTPGGGTEAFF. The CDR3 DNA is TGCGCCAGCACCCCGGGAGGGGGCACTGAAGCTTTCTTT.

Many counts were recorded for this clonotype. V gene TRBV6-1 combines with J gene TRBJ1-6, with D perhaps TRBD1 (6 bases). Germline V lookup: CDR1 MNHNS, CDR2 SASEGT. The CDR3 has 18 residues. V was shortened by 2 bases and J by 3 bases, with 17 bases between the two germline ends. The CDR3 region has the DNA TGTGCCAGCAGTGAAAAGGGGGGGCACGATCGCTATAATTCACCCCTCCACTTT. It codes for CASSEKGGHDRYNSPLHF.

For the CDR3, the DNA is TGTGCCAGCAGCTTAGGCACCAAAGGGGGGACCCAGTACTTC. Protein sequence: CASSLGTKGGTQYF. The rearrangement uses TRBV11-3 and TRBJ2-5, with D possibly matching TRBD1 (6 bases). Trimming stripped 1 base from V and 7 bases from J, with 13 bases between. There are 14 residues in the CDR3. Germline CDR1 and CDR2: SGHNT and YENEEA.

This clonotype was seen a handful of times. The chain has TRBV12-3 or TRBV12-4 and TRBJ2-7, with D possibly TRBD1 on 5 matching bases. With 3 bases removed from V and 2 bases from J, the gap between germline ends came to 11 bases. The CDR3 consists of 14 residues. In DNA, the CDR3 is TGTGCCAGCAGTTTCCAGGGTCCTACCTACGAGCAGTACTTC. This codes for CASSFQGPTYEQYF.

This clonotype was recorded a few times. The rearrangement links TRBV20-1 to TRBJ1-6, with D tentatively TRBD1 (5 bases). The germline V gene has CDR1 DFQATT and CDR2 SNEGSKA (reference sequence). V was cut by 1 base and J by 6 bases, with 10 bases left in between. The CDR3 sequence is 14 residues long. The CDR3: CSARGGGGNSPLHF. The CDR3 DNA follows: TGCAGTGCTAGAGGGGGGGGGGGTAATTCACCCCTCCACTTT.

The chain employs TRBV14 and TRBJ2-1; the D is unclear. The germline V gene has CDR1 SGHDN and CDR2 FVKESK. Trimming removed 0 bases from V and 4 bases from J, with 13 bases in between. The CDR3 has 16 amino acids. The CDR3 region is CASSQDLLITYNEQFF. CDR3 coding DNA: TGTGCCAGCAGCCAAGATCTCCTAATCACATACAATGAGCAGTTCTTC.

This clonotype has a count of ten or more. The chain carries TRBV25-1 and TRBJ1-6; TRBD1 might be the D (5 bases). The V gene lost 4 bases and the J gene lost 0 bases, with 13 bases spanning the gap. CDR3 length: 17 residues. The germline CDR1 and CDR2 sequences are MGHDK and SYGVNS. Written as DNA, the CDR3 is TGTGCCAGCAGTGGGTGGGGCGAGAGCTCCTATAATTCACCCCTCCACTTT. It specifies CASSGWGESSYNSPLHF.